Following are 8 T cell receptor beta chains from one sample sequenced in a study of shared clonotypes between healthy human individuals. The repertoire was sequenced with immunoSEQ multiplex PCR; TCRdb's copy has only in-frame clones and lacks some. The table shows 800,000 or so clones, with 95% to 97% occurring only once. CD45RO-negative cells were positively selected for CCR7, leaving out terminally differentiated effector memory CD45RA+ cells. Sample: naive CD8+ T cells sorted from blood. Receptor source: a man younger than 45 in good health.

This clone was seen only a few times. This rearrangement joins TRBV29-1 to TRBJ2-5, with D hard to call. Per germline, CDR1 SQVTM and CDR2 ANQGSEA. The V gene lost 0 bases and the J gene lost 2 bases, with 10 bases spanning the gap. The CDR3 runs to 14 residues. The CDR3 loop reads CSVEDKRWQETQYF. CDR3 sequence (DNA): TGCAGCGTTGAAGATAAGAGGTGGCAAGAGACCCAGTACTTC.

The chain recombines TRBV11-2 with TRBJ2-7; 11 nucleotides agree with TRBD2. After removal of 5 bases from V and 2 bases from J, the junction contained 2 bases not matched to a gene. This CDR3 is 14 amino acids long. CDR1 is SGHAT, CDR2 FQNNGV, per germline. CDR3 DNA sequence: TGTGCCAGCAGCCGACTAGCGGGGCCCTACGAGCAGTACTTC. This codes for CASSRLAGPYEQYF.

The V gene is TRBV27, the J gene TRBJ1-1; the D is unclear. V lost 6 bases and J 5 bases, leaving 10 bases between the germline ends. Germline assignment: CDR1 MNHEY and CDR2 SMNVEV (reference sequence). This CDR3 has 12 amino acids. The CDR3 nucleotides read TGTGCCAGCAGGGGCGGGCGGACTGAAGCTTTCTTT. It specifies CASRGGRTEAFF.

The rearrangement links TRBV27 to TRBJ2-7, with 9 bases lining up with TRBD1. The germline V gene encodes CDR1 MNHEY and CDR2 SMNVEV (reference sequence). The V gene end was trimmed by 10 bases and the J gene end by 4 bases; junction bases not matched to a gene: 8. The CDR3 has 13 residues. This CDR3 reads CATGDRAEYEQYF. The CDR3 nucleotides read TGTGCCACCGGGGACAGGGCGGAGTACGAGCAGTACTTC.

The chain combines TRBV4-1 with TRBJ2-1; D is possibly TRBD2 (5 bases). This CDR3 is built from 13 residues. The V and J ends lost 3 bases and 7 bases respectively, with 10 bases between them. CDR1 is MGHRA and CDR2 is YSYEKL in the germline V gene. The CDR3 reads CASSQYTRNEQFF. For the CDR3, the DNA is TGCGCCAGCAGCCAGTATACTAGGAATGAGCAGTTCTTC.

The rearrangement uses TRBV6-5 and TRBJ2-1, with a possible D match to TRBD2 (6 bases). Germline loops: CDR1 MNHEY, CDR2 SVGAGI. CDR3 length equals 12 residues. V lost 6 bases and J 7 bases, leaving 10 bases between the germline ends. This CDR3 is CASSSEGNEQFF. The CDR3, as DNA: TGTGCCAGCAGCTCGGAGGGTAATGAGCAGTTCTTC.

J is TRBJ2-1 and V is TRBV6-6; 13 bases are shared with TRBD2. The junction had 5 bases not matched to a gene; V was cut back by 5 bases and J by 7 bases. From germline, CDR1 is MNHNY and CDR2 SVGAGI (reference sequence). The CDR3 is 15 residues long. The CDR3 region is CASSPTSGRANEQFF. The CDR3 DNA reads TGTGCCAGCAGTCCTACTAGCGGGAGGGCGAATGAGCAGTTCTTC.

Here the CDR3 DNA reads TGTGCCAGCGCCACTATTGAAGCTTTCTTT. It translates to CASATIEAFF. This sequence joins TRBV6-6 and TRBJ1-1; D not resolved. The germline V gene has CDR1 MNHNY and CDR2 SVGAGI (reference sequence). This CDR3 has 10 amino acids. Deletions cut 8 bases from V and 7 bases from J, with 8 bases between.